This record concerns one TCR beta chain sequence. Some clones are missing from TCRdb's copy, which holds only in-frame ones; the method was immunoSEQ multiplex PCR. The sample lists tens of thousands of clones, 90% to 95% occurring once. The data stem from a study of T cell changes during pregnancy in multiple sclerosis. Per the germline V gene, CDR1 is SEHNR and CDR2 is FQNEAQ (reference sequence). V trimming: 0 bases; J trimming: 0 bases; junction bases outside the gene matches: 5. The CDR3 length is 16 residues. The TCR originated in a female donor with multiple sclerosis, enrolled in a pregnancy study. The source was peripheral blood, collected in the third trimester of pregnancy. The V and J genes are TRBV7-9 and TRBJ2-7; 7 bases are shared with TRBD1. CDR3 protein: CASSLAGQGDSYEQYF. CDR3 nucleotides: TGTGCCAGCAGCTTAGCGGGGCAGGGGGACTCCTACGAGCAGTACTTC.